The TCR beta chain under discussion was sequenced for a study of shared clonotypes between healthy human individuals. Looking at the study overall: Aged 18 to 49, the donors were a couple of women and three men.

General study points: Among the subsets, naive ones generally showed larger estimated richness than memory ones.

This CDR3 is built from 14 residues. Germline V lookup: CDR1 MDHEN, CDR2 SYDVKM. The V end was cut by 8 bases, the J end by 0 bases, with 11 bases between. This clone was counted a single time. What it binds is unknown. Donation came from healthy HIV-negative adults that had no recent acute infections or vaccinations. Per the original data handling: Filtering of immunoSEQ junctional sequences could not match full-length read filtering. The data were produced by immunoSEQ multiplex PCR, yet TCRdb's version contains in-frame clones alone and is incomplete. The V and J calls and clone size come from that table; D and trimming were worked out from the DNA. The profile shows 90,000 to 120,000 clones, roughly 66% of them singletons.

This receptor was identified in a woman in her 30s in good health. The rearrangement uses TRBV28 and TRBJ2-1; no definite D call. Input material: memory CD8+ T cells sorted from blood. The subset: CD45RO+ cells pooled with CCR7-negative TemRA cells. The CDR3 bases are TGTGCCAGCTATGGGGTAGGCTCCTACAATGAGCAGTTCTTC. Amino acid sequence: CASYGVGSYNEQFF. The full variable domain, its missing parts supplied by reference TRBV28 and TRBJ2-1, is DVKVTQSSRYLVKRTGEKVFLECVQDMDHENMFWYRQDPGLGLRLIYFSYDVKMKEKGDIPEGYSVSREKKERFSLILESASTNQTSMYLCASYGVGSYNEQFFGPGTRLTVL.